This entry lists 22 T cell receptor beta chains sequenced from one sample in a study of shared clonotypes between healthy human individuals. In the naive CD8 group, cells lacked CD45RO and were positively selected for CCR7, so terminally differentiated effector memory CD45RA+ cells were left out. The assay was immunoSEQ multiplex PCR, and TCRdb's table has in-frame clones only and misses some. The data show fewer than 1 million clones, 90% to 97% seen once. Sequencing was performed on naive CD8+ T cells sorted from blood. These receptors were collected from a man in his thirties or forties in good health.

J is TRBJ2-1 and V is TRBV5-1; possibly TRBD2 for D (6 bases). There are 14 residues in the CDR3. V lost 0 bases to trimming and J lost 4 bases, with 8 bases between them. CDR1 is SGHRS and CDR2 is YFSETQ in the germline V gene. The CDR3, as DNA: TGCGCCAGCAGCTTGGTGGGAGGATACAATGAGCAGTTCTTC. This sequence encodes CASSLVGGYNEQFF.

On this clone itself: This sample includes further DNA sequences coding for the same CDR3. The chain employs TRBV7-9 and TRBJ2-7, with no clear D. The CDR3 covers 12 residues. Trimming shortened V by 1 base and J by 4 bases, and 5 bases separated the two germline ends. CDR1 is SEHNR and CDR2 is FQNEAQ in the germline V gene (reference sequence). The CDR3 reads CASSLGRYEQYF. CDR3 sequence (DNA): TGTGCCAGCAGCTTAGGACGATACGAGCAGTACTTC.

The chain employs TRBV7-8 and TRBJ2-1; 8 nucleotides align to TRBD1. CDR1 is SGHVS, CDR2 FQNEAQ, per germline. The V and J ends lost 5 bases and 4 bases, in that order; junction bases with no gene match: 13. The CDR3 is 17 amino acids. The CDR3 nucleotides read TGTGCCAGCAGCCCCCATTCCCGACAGGGGAGATACAATGAGCAGTTCTTC. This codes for CASSPHSRQGRYNEQFF.

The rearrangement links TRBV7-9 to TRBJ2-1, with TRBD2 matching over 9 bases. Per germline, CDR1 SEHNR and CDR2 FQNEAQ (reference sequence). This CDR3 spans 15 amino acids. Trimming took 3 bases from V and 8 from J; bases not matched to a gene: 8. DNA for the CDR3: TGTGCCAGCAGCTTCCGGGCTAGCGGGAAACATGAGCAGTTCTTC. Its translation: CASSFRASGKHEQFF.

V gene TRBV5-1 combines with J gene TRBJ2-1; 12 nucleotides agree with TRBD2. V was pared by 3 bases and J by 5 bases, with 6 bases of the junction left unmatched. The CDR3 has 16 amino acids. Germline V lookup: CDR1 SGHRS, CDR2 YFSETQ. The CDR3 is CASSYGLAGPNNEQFF. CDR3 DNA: TGCGCCAGCAGCTACGGACTAGCGGGGCCGAACAATGAGCAGTTCTTC.

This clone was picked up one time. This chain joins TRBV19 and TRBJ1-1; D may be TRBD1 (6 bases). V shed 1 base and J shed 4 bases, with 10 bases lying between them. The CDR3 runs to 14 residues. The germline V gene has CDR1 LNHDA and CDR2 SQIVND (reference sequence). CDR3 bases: TGTGCCAGTAGTATAGCACAGGGTTTCACTGAAGCTTTCTTT. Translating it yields CASSIAQGFTEAFF.

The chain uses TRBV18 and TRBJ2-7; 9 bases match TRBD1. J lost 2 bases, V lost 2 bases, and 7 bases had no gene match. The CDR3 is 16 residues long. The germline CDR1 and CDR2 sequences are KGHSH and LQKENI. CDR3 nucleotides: TGTGCCAGCTCACCATCTCTGGGACAGGGAGCCTACGAGCAGTACTTC. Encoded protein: CASSPSLGQGAYEQYF.

CDR3 in amino acids: CASSPRGAYEQYF. The CDR3 coding sequence is TGTGCCAGCAGCCCCAGGGGGGCCTACGAGCAGTACTTC. The chain has TRBV11-3 and TRBJ2-7, with D perhaps TRBD1 (7 bases). V dropped 5 bases and J dropped 2 bases, with 10 bases sitting between them. CDR1 is SGHNT, CDR2 YENEEA, per germline. This CDR3 contains 13 residues.

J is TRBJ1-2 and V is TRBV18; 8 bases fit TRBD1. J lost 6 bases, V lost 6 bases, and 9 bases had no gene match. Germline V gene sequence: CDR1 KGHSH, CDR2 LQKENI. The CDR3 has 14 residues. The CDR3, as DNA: TGTGCCAGCTCCTTCCTGGACAGGGTCGATGGCTACACCTTC. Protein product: CASSFLDRVDGYTF.

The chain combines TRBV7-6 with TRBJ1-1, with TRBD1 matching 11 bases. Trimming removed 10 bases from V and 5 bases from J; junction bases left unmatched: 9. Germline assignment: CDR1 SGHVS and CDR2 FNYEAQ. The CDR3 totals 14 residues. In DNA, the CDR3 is TGTGCCACAAATCACGGGACAGGGGGAACTGAAGCTTTCTTT. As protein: CATNHGTGGTEAFF.

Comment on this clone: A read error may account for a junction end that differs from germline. CDR3 protein: CAWGLAGNDQFF. CDR3 nucleotides: TGTGCCTGGGGACTAGCGGGCAATGATCAGTTCTTC. The chain couples TRBV30 to TRBJ2-1, with TRBD2 matching over 11 bases. CDR1 and CDR2 (germline): GTSNPN, SVGIG (reference sequence). The CDR3 extends over 12 amino acids. Combining the CDR3 with reference TRBV30 and TRBJ2-1 gives the whole variable domain SQTIHQWPATLVQPVGSPLSLECTVEGTSNPNLYWYRQAAGRGLQLLFYSVGIGQISSEVPQNLSASRPQDRQFILSSKKLLLSDSGFYLCAWGLAGNDQFFGPGTRLTVL.

CDR3 in amino acids: CASSITPGVSYEQYF. Written as DNA, the CDR3 is TGCGCCAGCAGTATTACACCGGGAGTATCCTACGAGCAGTACTTC. This sequence joins TRBV5-1 and TRBJ2-5; perhaps TRBD2 as D (6 bases). Matching the DNA end better, TRBJ2-7 makes the J call doubtful. The germline gives CDR1 SGHRS, CDR2 YFSETQ. This CDR3 region has 15 residues.

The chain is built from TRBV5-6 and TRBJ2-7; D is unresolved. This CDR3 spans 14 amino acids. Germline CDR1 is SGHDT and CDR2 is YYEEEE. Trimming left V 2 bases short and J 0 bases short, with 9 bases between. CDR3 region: CASSFVESSYEQYF. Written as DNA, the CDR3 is TGTGCCAGCAGCTTTGTGGAAAGCTCCTACGAGCAGTACTTC.

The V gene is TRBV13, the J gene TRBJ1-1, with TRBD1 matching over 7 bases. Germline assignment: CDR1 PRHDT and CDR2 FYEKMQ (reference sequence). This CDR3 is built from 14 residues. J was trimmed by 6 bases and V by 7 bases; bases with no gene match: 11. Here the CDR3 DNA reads TGTGCCAGCAACCACCCGCTCCAGGGGGCTGAAGCTTTCTTT. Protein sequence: CASNHPLQGAEAFF. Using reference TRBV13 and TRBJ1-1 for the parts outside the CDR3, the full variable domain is AAGVIQSPRHLIKEKRETATLKCYPIPRHDTVYWYQQGPGQDPQFLISFYEKMQSDKGSIPDRFSAQQFSDYHSELNMSSLELGDSALYFCASNHPLQGAEAFFGQGTRLTVV.

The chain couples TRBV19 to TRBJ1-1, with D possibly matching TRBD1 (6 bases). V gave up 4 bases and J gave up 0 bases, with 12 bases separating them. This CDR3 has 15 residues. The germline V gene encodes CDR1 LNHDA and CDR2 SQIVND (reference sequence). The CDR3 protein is CASSTGTIMNTEAFF. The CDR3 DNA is TGTGCCAGTAGTACAGGGACAATTATGAACACTGAAGCTTTCTTT.

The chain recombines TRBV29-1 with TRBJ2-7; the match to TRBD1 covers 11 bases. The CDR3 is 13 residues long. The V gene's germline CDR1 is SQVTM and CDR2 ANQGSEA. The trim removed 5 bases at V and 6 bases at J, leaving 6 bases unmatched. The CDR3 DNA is TGCAGCGTTATTTGGGACAGGGGGATCGAGCAGTACTTC. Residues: CSVIWDRGIEQYF.

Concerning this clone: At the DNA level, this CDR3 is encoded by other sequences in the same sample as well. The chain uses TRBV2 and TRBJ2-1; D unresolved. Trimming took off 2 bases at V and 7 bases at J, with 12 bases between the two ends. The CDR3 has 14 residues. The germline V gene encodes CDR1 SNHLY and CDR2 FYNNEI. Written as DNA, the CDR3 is TGTGCCAGCAGTGAAAGGGCGGCGGTAAATGAGCAGTTCTTC. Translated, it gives CASSERAAVNEQFF. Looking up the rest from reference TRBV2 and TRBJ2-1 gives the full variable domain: EPEVTQTPSHQVTQMGQEVILRCVPISNHLYFYWYRQILGQKVEFLVSFYNNEISEKSEIFDDQFSVERPDGSNFTLKIRSTKLEDSAMYFCASSERAAVNEQFFGPGTRLTVL.

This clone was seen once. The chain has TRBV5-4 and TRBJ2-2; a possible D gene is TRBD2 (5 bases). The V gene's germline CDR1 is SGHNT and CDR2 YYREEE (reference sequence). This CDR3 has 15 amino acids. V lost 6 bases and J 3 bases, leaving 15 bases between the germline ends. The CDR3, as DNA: TGTGCCAGCACCGAGGCGGGCCCCTACACCGGGGAGCTGTTTTTT. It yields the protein CASTEAGPYTGELFF.

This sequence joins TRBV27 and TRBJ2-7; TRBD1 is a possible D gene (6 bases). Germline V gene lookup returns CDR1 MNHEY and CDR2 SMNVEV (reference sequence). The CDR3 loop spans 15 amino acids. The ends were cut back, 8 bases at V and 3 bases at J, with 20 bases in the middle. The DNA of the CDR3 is TGTGCCAGCTCCTCCGTCCGGCAGGGGCGCTACGAGCAGTACTTC. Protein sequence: CASSSVRQGRYEQYF.

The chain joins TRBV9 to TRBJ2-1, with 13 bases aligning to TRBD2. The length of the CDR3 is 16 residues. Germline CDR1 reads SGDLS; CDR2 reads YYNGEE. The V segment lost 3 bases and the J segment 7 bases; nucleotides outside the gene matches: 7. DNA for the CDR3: TGTGCCAGCAGCGCAGGACTAGCGGGAGATTTTAATGAGCAGTTCTTC. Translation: CASSAGLAGDFNEQFF. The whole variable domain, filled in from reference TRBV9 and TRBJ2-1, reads DSGVTQTPKHLITATGQRVTLRCSPRSGDLSVYWYQQSLDQGLQFLIQYYNGEERAKGNILERFSAQQFPDLHSELNLSSLELGDSALYFCASSAGLAGDFNEQFFGPGTRLTVL.

CDR3 sequence reads: CASSLEGVGNQPQHF. CDR3 sequence (DNA): TGTGCCAGCAGCTTGGAAGGGGTCGGGAATCAGCCCCAGCATTTT. This chain joins TRBV5-8 and TRBJ1-5; TRBD1 might be the D (5 bases). V was clipped by 0 bases and J by 4 bases, with 11 bases between them. In germline, CDR1 is SGHTS, CDR2 YDEGEE. The CDR3 spans 15 residues. Supplemented by reference TRBV5-8 and TRBJ1-5, the full variable domain reads EAGVTQSPTHLIKTRGQQATLRCSPISGHTSVYWYQQALGLGLQFLLWYDEGEERNRGNFPPRFSGRQFPNYSSELNVNALELEDSALYLCASSLEGVGNQPQHFGDGTRLSIL.

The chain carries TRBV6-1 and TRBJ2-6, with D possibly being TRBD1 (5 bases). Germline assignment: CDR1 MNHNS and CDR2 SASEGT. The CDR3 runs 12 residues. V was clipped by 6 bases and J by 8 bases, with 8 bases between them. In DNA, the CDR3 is TGTGCCAGCAGGACAGATACCAACGTCCTGACTTTC. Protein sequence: CASRTDTNVLTF.